This T cell receptor beta chain was sequenced for a study of T cells after yellow fever vaccination. In its sample, this clonotype was seen many times. Germline CDR1 is LGHNA and CDR2 is YNFKEQ. This CDR3 region has 21 residues. V gave up 3 bases and J gave up 0 bases; unmatched junction bases: 16. TCRdb ran MiXCR on the 5' RACE reads and lists one entry per CDR3 protein. In the table there are hundreds of thousands of distinct CDR3 sequences, roughly 8.7% of which are singletons. This chain connects TRBV4-2 to TRBJ2-1, with 11 bases matching TRBD1. This specimen was PBMCs, taken on the day of the first yellow fever vaccination. The clonotype originates from a man between 18 and 35 years old who received the YFV17D yellow fever vaccine. CDR3 amino acids: CASSQPRDRGSPADSYNEQFF. DNA for the CDR3: TGTGCCAGCAGCCAGCCCCGGGACAGGGGGTCACCGGCGGACTCCTACAATGAGCAGTTCTTC.